The 11 T cell receptor beta chains listed next were all sequenced from one sample in a study of blood T cell repertoires in COVID-19. Sequencing was performed with immunoSEQ multiplex PCR; in TCRdb, only in-frame clones are kept and a portion is missing. The table lists roughly 160,000 clones, approximately 84% of them singletons. The sequencing input was peripheral blood. The receptors shown here come from a man in his forties with acute or convalescent COVID-19.

CDR3 in amino acids: CASSLGTGRTYEQYF. As DNA, the CDR3 is TGTGCCAGTAGTCTCGGGACAGGGAGGACCTACGAGCAGTACTTC. The rearrangement links TRBV19 to TRBJ2-7; 9 bases fit TRBD1. From germline, CDR1 is LNHDA and CDR2 SQIVND (reference sequence). The CDR3 spans 15 residues. J was trimmed by 2 bases and V by 5 bases; bases with no gene match: 7.

This chain joins TRBV27 and TRBJ1-1; TRBD1 matches 10 bases. From germline, CDR1 is MNHEY and CDR2 SMNVEV (reference sequence). The V gene end was trimmed by 6 bases and the J gene end by 4 bases; junction bases not matched to a gene: 14. The length of the CDR3 is 17 residues. DNA for the CDR3: TGTGCCAGCAGGCCTAGGGGGACAGGGGATGGGAGCACTGAAGCTTTCTTT. Amino acid sequence: CASRPRGTGDGSTEAFF.

The chain has TRBV7-2 and TRBJ2-7, with 8 nucleotides matching TRBD2. The CDR3 runs to 14 residues. J lost 4 bases, V lost 5 bases, and 7 bases had no gene match. Germline lookup yields CDR1 SGHTA and CDR2 FQGNSA. CDR3 sequence: CASSPRGGLYEQYF. DNA for the CDR3: TGTGCCAGCAGCCCCCGGGGGGGCCTTTACGAGCAGTACTTC.

The gene calls are TRBV7-6 and TRBJ2-7, with 7 bases lining up with TRBD2. The CDR3 is 14 residues long. With V trimmed by 4 bases and J by 3 bases, 6 bases remained unmatched. Germline V lookup: CDR1 SGHVS, CDR2 FNYEAQ. The CDR3 sequence is CASSSRAGIYEQYF. In DNA, the CDR3 is TGTGCCAGCAGCTCCCGAGCGGGGATCTACGAGCAGTACTTC.

The chain employs TRBV4-2 and TRBJ1-2, with 8 bases lining up with TRBD1. J was trimmed by 4 bases and V by 4 bases; bases with no gene match: 14. This CDR3 spans 17 amino acids. Germline V gene lookup returns CDR1 LGHNA and CDR2 YNFKEQ. CDR3 amino acids: CASSPDRGRVGGYGYTF. CDR3 DNA: TGTGCCAGCAGCCCAGACAGGGGAAGGGTTGGGGGCTATGGCTACACCTTC.

The chain is built from TRBV5-1 and TRBJ2-1, with D possibly TRBD2 on 5 matching bases. The V end lost 0 bases, the J end lost 0 bases, and 7 bases lay between the germline ends. The CDR3 runs to 15 residues. The V gene's germline CDR1 is SGHRS and CDR2 YFSETQ. CDR3 bases: TGCGCCAGCAGCTTGGTAGGGAGCTCCTACAATGAGCAGTTCTTC. Translating it yields CASSLVGSSYNEQFF.

The rearrangement joins TRBV30 to TRBJ1-2; D perhaps matches TRBD1 (6 bases). V was cut by 5 bases and J by 6 bases, with 16 bases left in between. Looked up from germline, CDR1 is GTSNPN and CDR2 is SVGIG (reference sequence). The CDR3 contains 13 residues. CDR3 nucleotide sequence: TGTGCCTGGGGGGGGCAGGGGCTTGATGGCTACACCTTC. Protein sequence: CAWGGQGLDGYTF.

This clone was seen only once. The V call is TRBV3-1 (or the pseudogene TRBV3-2), the J call TRBJ1-4; unclear D gene. The CDR3 length is 15 residues. Looked up from germline, CDR1 is LGHDT and CDR2 is YNNKEL (reference sequence). V was cut by 3 bases and J by 0 bases, with 8 bases left in between. CDR3 protein: CASSQYAATNEKLFF. DNA for the CDR3: TGTGCCAGCAGCCAGTACGCAGCAACTAATGAAAAACTGTTTTTT.

This chain uses TRBV2 with TRBJ1-2; 10 bases map to TRBD1. CDR3 length equals 14 residues. CDR1 and CDR2 from the germline V gene are SNHLY and FYNNEI. Trimming took 6 bases from V and 2 from J; bases not matched to a gene: 3. DNA of the CDR3: TGTGCCAGCAGATCGGGACAGGGGAACTATGGCTACACCTTC. Translated, it gives CASRSGQGNYGYTF.

The chain couples TRBV10-3 to TRBJ2-3; TRBD1 is a possible D gene (6 bases). CDR1 is ENHRY and CDR2 is SYGVKD in the germline V gene. This CDR3 comprises 13 residues. V gave up 6 bases and J gave up 4 bases, with 11 bases separating them. This CDR3 is CAIRGAVADTQYF. DNA of the CDR3: TGTGCCATCAGGGGGGCGGTAGCAGATACGCAGTATTTT.

The rearrangement uses TRBV11-2 and TRBJ2-1; 11 bases match TRBD2. Losses at the gene ends were 4 bases for V and 5 bases for J; bases not matched to a gene: 10. Germline loops: CDR1 SGHAT, CDR2 FQNNGV. This CDR3 region has 17 residues. The CDR3 DNA follows: TGTGCCAGCAGCTCACCAAGTAGGACTAGCGGGCACAATGAGCAGTTCTTC. Translating it yields CASSSPSRTSGHNEQFF.